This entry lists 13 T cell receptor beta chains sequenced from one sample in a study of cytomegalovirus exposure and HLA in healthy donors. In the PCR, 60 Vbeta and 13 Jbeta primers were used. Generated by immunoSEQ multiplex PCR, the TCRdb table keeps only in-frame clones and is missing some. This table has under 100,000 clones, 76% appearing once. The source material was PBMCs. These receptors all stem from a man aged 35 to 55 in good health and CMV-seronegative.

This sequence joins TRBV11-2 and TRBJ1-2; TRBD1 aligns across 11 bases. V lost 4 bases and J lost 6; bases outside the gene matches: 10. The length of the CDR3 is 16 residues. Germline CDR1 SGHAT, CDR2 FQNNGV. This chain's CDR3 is CASSSERTGGADGYTF. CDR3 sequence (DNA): TGTGCCAGCAGCTCTGAGAGGACAGGGGGCGCCGATGGCTACACCTTC. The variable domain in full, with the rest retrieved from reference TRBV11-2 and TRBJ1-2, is EAGVAQSPRYKIIEKRQSVAFWCNPISGHATLYWYQQILGQGPKLLIQFQNNGVVDDSQLPKDRFSAERLKGVDSTLKIQPAKLEDSAVYLCASSSERTGGADGYTFGSGTRLTVV.

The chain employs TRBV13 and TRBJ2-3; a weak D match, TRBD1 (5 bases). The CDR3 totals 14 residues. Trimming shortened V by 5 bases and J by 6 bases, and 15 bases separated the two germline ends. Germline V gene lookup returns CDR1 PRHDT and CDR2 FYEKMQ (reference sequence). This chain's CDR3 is CASSPLENRDTQYF. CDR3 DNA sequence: TGTGCCAGCAGCCCCTTGGAGAACAGGGATACGCAGTATTTT.

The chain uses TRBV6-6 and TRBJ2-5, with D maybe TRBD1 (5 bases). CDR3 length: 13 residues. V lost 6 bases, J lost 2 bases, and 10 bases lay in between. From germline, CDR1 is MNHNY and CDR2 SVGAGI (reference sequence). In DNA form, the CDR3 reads TGTGCCAGCAGGCTACAGGATCAAGAGACCCAGTACTTC. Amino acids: CASRLQDQETQYF.

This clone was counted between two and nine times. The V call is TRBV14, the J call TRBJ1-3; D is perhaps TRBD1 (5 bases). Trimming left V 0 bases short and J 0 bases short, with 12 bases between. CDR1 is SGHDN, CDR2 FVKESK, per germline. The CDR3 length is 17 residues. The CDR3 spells CASSQDFQGLSGNTIYF. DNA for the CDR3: TGTGCCAGCAGCCAAGATTTTCAGGGCCTCTCTGGAAACACCATATATTTT. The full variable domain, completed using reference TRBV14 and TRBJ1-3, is EAGVTQFPSHSVIEKGQTVTLRCDPISGHDNLYWYRRVMGKEIKFLLHFVKESKQDESGMPNNRFLAERTGGTYSTLKVQPAELEDSGVYFCASSQDFQGLSGNTIYFGEGSWLTVV.

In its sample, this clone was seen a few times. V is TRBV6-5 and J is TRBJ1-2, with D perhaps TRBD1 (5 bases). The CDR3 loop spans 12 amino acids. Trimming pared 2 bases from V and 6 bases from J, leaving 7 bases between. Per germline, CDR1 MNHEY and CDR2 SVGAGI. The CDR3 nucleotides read TGTGCCAGCAGTTACGGGGGGAATGGCTACACCTTC. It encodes CASSYGGNGYTF.

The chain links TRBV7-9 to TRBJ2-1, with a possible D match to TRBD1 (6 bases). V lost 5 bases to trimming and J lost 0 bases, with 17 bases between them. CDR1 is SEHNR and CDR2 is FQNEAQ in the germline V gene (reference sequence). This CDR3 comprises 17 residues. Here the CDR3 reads CASSPSPRDTSYNEQFF. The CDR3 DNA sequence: TGTGCCAGCAGCCCCTCCCCCCGGGACACCTCCTACAATGAGCAGTTCTTC.

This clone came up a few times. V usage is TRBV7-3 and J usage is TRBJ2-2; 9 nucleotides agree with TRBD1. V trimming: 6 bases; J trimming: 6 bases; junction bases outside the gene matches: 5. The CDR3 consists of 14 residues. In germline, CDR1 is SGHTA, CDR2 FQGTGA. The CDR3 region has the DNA TGTGCCAGCAGACTGACAGGGGGATCCGGGGAGCTGTTTTTT. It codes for CASRLTGGSGELFF.

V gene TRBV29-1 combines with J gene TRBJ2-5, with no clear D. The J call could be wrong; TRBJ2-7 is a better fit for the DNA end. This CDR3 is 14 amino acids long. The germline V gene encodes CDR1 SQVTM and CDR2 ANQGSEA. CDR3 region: CSVEWRGESYEQYF. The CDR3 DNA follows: TGCAGCGTTGAGTGGAGAGGCGAGTCGTACGAGCAGTACTTC.

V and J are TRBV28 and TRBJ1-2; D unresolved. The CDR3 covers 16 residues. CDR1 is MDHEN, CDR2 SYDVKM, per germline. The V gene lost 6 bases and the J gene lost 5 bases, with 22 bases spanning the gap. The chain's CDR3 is CASSRSSAGEKYGYTF. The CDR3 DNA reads TGTGCCAGCAGCCGAAGTTCGGCCGGGGAAAAATATGGCTACACCTTC.

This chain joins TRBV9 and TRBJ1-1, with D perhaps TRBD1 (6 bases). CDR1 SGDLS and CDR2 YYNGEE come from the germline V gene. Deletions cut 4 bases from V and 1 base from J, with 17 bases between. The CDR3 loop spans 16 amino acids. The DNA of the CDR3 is TGTGCCAGCAGCTCCCACTCAGGGGTGGAGAACACTGAAGCTTTCTTT. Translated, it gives CASSSHSGVENTEAFF.

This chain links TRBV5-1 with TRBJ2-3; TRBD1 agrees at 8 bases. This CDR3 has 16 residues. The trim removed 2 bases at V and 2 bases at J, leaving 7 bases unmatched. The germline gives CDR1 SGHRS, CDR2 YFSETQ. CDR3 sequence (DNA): TGCGCCAGCAGCTTAACCCGGGACAGGATCACAGATACGCAGTATTTT. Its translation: CASSLTRDRITDTQYF.

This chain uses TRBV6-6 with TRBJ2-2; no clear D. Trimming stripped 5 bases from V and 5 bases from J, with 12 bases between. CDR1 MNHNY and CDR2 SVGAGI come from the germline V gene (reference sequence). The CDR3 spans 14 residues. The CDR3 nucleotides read TGTGCCAGCAGTCCTAGACTGACTACCGGGGAGCTGTTTTTT. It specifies CASSPRLTTGELFF.

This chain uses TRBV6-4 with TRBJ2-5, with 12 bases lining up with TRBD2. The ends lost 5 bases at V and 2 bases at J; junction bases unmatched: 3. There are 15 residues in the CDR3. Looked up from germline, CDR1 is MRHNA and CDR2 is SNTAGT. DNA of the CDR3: TGTGCCAGCAGTTCAACTAGCGGGGGGCAAGAGACCCAGTACTTC. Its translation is CASSSTSGGQETQYF.